The clone carrying this TCR beta chain has a count of ten or more. The source of the sample is a study of T cells in Graves' hyperthyroidism and ophthalmopathy. This CDR3 has 14 amino acids. CDR1 and CDR2 from the germline V gene are PRHDT and FYEKMQ (reference sequence). V lost 4 bases and J 6 bases, leaving 13 bases between the germline ends. RNA transcripts were the template for amplifying TCR beta CDR3 regions. First-round RT-PCR targeting the TCR CDR3 was performed with the HTBI primer set. Each CDR3 protein gets one entry after TCRdb re-called the multiplex PCR reads with MiXCR. The profile shows roughly 530,000 distinct CDR3 sequences, 17% of them singletons.

The J gene is TRBJ1-5, the V gene TRBV13; maybe TRBD1 (6 bases). The TCR sequence derives from a woman aged 18 to 35 with Graves' ophthalmopathy. Sequencing was carried out using blood. The CDR3 nucleotides are TGTGCCAGCAGCTCCGGGGGCAGAGGTCAGCCCCAGCATTTT. Protein: CASSSGGRGQPQHF.